This TCR beta chain comes out of a study of T cells in Graves' hyperthyroidism and ophthalmopathy. From RNA transcripts, TCR beta CDR3 regions were amplified. The TCR CDR3 was amplified in a first-round RT-PCR using the HTBI primer set. TCRdb itself ran the multiplex PCR reads through MiXCR, one entry per CDR3 protein. The data hold 400,000 to 450,000 distinct CDR3 sequences, with roughly 14% observed a single time. V was pared by 9 bases and J by 10 bases, with 19 bases of the junction left unmatched. The CDR3 spans 16 residues. At least ten counts were recorded for this clonotype. The study included ophthalmopathy patients with Clinical Activity Score at least 3, NOSPECS grade at least 4 and duration under 3 months. Uncontrolled infection, other autoimmune disease, pregnancy or lactation disqualified patients from enrolment. PBMCs were collected from an approximately 10 ml volume of fresh peripheral blood.

The receptor was derived from a man in his late teens or twenties with Graves' ophthalmopathy. Source material: blood. The chain carries TRBV12-3 or TRBV12-4 and TRBJ2-1; TRBD2 matches 9 bases. For the CDR3, the DNA is TGTGCCAGTAACACCAGGCGGGAGGGCCCCTTGTGGGAGCAGTTCTTC. Translated, it gives CASNTRREGPLWEQFF.